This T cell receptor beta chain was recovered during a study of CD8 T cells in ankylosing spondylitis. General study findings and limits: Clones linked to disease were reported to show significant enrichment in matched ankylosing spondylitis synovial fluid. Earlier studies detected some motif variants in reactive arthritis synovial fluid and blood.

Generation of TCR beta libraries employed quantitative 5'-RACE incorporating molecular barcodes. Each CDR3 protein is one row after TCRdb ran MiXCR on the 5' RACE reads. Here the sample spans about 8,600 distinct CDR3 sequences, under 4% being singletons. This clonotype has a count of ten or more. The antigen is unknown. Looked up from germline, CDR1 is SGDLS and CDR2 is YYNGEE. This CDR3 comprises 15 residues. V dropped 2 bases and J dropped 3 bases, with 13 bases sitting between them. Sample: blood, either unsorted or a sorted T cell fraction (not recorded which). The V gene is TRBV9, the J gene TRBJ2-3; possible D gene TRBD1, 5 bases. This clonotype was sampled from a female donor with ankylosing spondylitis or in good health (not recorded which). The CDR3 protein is CASSVSGLWTDTQYF. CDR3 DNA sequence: TGTGCCAGCAGCGTCTCAGGGTTATGGACAGATACGCAGTATTTT.